This T cell receptor beta chain was captured by sequencing in a study of a mutant IDH1 vaccine in newly diagnosed glioma. About the research overall: Administration of eight vaccinations to patients took place in weeks 1, 3, 5, 7, 11, 15, 19, 23. In some groups vaccination began 4-6 weeks post-radiotherapy; others received it with temozolomide. Treated individuals were around 62% male and 37.5% female, averaging roughly 39 years of age.

Trimming left V 0 bases short and J 6 bases short, with 10 bases between. This CDR3 spans 13 amino acids. Germline assignment: CDR1 GTSNPN and CDR2 SVGIG (reference sequence). Only in-frame clones appear in the TCRdb table, and some are missing; sequencing was by immunoSEQ multiplex PCR. The repertoire holds under 150,000 clones, about four fifths seen once, with under 7% in the top ten. Regarding time point: week 11, during vaccination. Every single dose of the vaccine, 300 ug of mutant IDH1 20-mer peptide, came with topical imiquimod. The study, taken as a whole, reports: Among all patients, vaccine-induced immune responses occurred in around 95%.

The sample holds a few counts of this clone. Its antigen is not known. The chain carries TRBV30 and TRBJ2-3; D unresolved. This receptor was obtained from a man between 40 and 49 years old with glioma. The sequencing used PBMCs, collected from a glioma patient whose treatment included an IDH1 peptide vaccine. CDR3 sequence reads: CAWSVWVSDTQYF. CDR3 coding DNA: TGTGCCTGGAGTGTATGGGTCTCCGATACGCAGTATTTT. Based on the CDR3 plus reference TRBV30 and TRBJ2-3, the full variable domain is SQTIHQWPATLVQPVGSPLSLECTVEGTSNPNLYWYRQAAGRGLQLLFYSVGIGQISSEVPQNLSASRPQDRQFILSSKKLLLSDSGFYLCAWSVWVSDTQYFGPGTRLTVL.